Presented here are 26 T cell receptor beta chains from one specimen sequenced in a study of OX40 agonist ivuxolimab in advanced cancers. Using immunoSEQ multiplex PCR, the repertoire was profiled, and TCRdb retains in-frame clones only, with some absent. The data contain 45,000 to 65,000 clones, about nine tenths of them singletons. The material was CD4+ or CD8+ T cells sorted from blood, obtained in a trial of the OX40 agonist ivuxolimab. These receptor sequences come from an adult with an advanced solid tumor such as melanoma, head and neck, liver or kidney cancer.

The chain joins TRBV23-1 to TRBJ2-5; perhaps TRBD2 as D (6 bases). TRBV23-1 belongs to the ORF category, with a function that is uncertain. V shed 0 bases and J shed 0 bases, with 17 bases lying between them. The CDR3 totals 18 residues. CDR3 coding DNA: TGCGCCAGCAGTCAATCGGTGGAGCGGGTATCGTACCAAGAGACCCAGTACTTC. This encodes CASSQSVERVSYQETQYF.

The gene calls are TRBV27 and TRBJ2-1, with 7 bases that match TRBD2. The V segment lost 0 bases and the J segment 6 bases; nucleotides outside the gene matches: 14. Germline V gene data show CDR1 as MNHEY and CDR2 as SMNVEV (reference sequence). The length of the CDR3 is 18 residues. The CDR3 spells CASSLSFRGSLSFNEQFF. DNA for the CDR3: TGTGCCAGCAGTTTATCATTCCGCGGGAGTCTCTCTTTCAATGAGCAGTTCTTC.

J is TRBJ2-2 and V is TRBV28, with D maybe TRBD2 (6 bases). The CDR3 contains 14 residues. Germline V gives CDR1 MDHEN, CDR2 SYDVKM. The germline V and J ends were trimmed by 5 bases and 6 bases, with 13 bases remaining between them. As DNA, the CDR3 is TGTGCCAGCAGTCTCTTTAGACTAGCCGGGGAGCTGTTTTTT. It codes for CASSLFRLAGELFF.

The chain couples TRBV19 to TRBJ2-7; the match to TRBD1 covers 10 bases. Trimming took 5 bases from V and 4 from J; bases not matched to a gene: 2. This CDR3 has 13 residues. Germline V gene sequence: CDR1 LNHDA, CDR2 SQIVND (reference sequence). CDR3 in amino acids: CASSRTGGYEQYF. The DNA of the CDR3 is TGTGCCAGTAGTCGGACAGGGGGTTACGAGCAGTACTTC.

As DNA, the CDR3 is TGTGCCAGCAGCACTATGACGGAGCAAGAGACCCAGTACTTC. Translating gives CASSTMTEQETQYF. The chain links TRBV5-4 to TRBJ2-5; no definite D call. Germline CDR1 is SGHNT and CDR2 is YYREEE (reference sequence). The CDR3 is 14 residues long. Trimming stripped 4 bases from V and 2 bases from J, with 12 bases between. Full variable domain (remainder filled in from reference TRBV5-4 and TRBJ2-5): ETGVTQSPTHLIKTRGQQVTLRCSSQSGHNTVSWYQQALGQGPQFIFQYYREEENGRGNFPPRFSGLQFPNYSSELNVNALELDDSALYLCASSTMTEQETQYFGPGTRLLVL.

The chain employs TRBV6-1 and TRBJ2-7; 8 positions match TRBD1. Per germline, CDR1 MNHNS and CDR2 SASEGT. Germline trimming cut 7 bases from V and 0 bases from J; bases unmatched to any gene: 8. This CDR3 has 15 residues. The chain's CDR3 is CASTEAGGFSYEQYF. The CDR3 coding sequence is TGTGCCAGCACAGAAGCAGGGGGCTTCTCCTACGAGCAGTACTTC.

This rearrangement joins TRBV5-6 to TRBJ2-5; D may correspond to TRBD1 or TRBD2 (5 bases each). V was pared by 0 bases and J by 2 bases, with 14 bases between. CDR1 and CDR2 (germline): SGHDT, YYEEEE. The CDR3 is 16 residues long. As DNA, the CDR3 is TGTGCCAGCAGCTTGGCGGGGCAGGGCAGGCAAGAGACCCAGTACTTC. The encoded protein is CASSLAGQGRQETQYF.

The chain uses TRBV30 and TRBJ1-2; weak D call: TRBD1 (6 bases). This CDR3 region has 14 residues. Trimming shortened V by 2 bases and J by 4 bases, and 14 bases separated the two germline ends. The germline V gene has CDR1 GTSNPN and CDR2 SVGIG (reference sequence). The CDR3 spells CAWSTGLSSYGYTF. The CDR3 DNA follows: TGTGCCTGGAGTACAGGGTTGAGTAGCTATGGCTACACCTTC.

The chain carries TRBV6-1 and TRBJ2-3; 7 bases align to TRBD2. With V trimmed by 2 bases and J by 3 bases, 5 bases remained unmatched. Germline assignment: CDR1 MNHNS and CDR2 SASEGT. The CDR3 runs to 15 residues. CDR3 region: CASSESPGGTDTQYF. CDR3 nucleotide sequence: TGTGCCAGCAGTGAATCCCCGGGAGGAACAGATACGCAGTATTTT.

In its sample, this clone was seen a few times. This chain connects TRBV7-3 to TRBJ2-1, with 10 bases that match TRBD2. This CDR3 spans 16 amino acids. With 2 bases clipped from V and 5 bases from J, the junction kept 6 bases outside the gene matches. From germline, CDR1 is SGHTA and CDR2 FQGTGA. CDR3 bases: TGTGCCAGCAGCTTAGGGGGCGGACTAGCGGACAATGAGCAGTTCTTC. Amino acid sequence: CASSLGGGLADNEQFF.

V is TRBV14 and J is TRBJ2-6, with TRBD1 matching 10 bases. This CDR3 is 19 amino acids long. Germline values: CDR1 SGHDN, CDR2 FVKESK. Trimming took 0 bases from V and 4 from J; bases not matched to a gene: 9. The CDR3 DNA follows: TGTGCCAGCAGCCAAGATCTGCGACAGGGGGCTTCCGGGGCCAACGTCCTGACTTTC. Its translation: CASSQDLRQGASGANVLTF.

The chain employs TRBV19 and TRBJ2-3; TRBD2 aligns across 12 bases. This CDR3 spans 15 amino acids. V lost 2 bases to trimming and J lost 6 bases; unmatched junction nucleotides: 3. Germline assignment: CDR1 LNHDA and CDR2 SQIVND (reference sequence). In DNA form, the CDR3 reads TGTGCCAGTAGTATAACTAGCGGGAGGCCGGATACGCAGTATTTT. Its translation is CASSITSGRPDTQYF.

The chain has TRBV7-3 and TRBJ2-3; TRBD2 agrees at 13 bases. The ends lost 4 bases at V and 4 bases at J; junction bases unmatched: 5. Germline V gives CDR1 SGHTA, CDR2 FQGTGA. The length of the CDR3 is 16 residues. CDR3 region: CASSSGLAGVSDTQYF. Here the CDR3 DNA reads TGTGCCAGCAGCTCTGGACTAGCGGGAGTTTCAGATACGCAGTATTTT.

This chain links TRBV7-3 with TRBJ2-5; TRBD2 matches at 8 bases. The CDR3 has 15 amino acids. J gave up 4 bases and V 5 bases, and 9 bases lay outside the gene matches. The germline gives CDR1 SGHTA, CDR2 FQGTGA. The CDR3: CASSPTSGGAETQYF. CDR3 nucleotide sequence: TGTGCCAGCAGCCCTACTAGCGGAGGGGCAGAGACCCAGTACTTC.

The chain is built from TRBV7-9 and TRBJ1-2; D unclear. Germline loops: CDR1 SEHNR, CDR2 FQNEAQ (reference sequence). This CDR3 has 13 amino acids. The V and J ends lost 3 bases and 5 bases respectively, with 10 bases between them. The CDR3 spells CASSFGVGYGYTF. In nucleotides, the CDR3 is TGTGCCAGCAGCTTCGGGGTGGGGTATGGCTACACCTTC.

The CDR3 DNA follows: TGTGCCAGCAGCCCCAAGGCTAGCGGGAGTTACAATGAGCAGTTCTTC. Translated: CASSPKASGSYNEQFF. J is TRBJ2-1 and V is TRBV7-3; 10 nucleotides line up with TRBD2. The V gene end was trimmed by 5 bases and the J gene end by 4 bases; junction bases not matched to a gene: 8. The CDR3 has 16 residues. Germline values: CDR1 SGHTA, CDR2 FQGTGA.

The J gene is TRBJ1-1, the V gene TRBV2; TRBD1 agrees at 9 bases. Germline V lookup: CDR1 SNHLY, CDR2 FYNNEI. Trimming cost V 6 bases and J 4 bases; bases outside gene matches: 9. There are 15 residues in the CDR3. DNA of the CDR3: TGTGCCAGCAGGGGACAGGGACAGGGTACCACTGAAGCTTTCTTT. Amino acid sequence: CASRGQGQGTTEAFF.

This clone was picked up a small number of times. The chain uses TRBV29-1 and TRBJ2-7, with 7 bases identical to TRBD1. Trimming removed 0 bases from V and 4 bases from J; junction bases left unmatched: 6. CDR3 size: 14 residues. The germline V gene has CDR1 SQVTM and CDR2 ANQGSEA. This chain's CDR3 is CSVEDSGDSYEQYF. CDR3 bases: TGCAGCGTTGAAGATTCTGGGGACAGTTACGAGCAGTACTTC.

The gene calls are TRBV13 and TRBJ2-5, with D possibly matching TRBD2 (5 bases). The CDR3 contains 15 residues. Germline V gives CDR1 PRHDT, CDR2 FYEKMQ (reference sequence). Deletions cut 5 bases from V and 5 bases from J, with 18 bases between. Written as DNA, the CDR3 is TGTGCCAGCAGCCCCCGGCCCCGAGGCGGGGAGACCCAGTACTTC. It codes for CASSPRPRGGETQYF.

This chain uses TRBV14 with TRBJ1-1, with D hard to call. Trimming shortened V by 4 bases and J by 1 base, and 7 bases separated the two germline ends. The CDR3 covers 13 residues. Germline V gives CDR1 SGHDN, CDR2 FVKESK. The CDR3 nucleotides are TGTGCCAGCAGCCGCGGGAGGAACACTGAAGCTTTCTTT. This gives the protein CASSRGRNTEAFF.

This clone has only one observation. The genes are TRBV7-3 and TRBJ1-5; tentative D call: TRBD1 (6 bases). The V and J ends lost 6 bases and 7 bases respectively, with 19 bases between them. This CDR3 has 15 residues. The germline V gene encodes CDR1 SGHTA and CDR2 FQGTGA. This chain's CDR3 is CASSDGKQGRQPQHF. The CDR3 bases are TGTGCCAGCAGTGACGGGAAACAGGGACGCCAGCCCCAGCATTTT. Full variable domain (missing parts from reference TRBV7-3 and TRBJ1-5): GAGVSQTPSNKVTEKGKYVELRCDPISGHTALYWYRQSLGQGPEFLIYFQGTGAADDSGLPNDRFFAVRPEGSVSTLKIQRTERGDSAVYLCASSDGKQGRQPQHFGDGTRLSIL.

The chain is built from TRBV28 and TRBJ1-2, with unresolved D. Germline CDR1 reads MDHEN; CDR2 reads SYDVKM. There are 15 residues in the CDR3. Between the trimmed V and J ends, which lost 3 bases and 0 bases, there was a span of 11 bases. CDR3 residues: CASSLPGSTNYGYTF. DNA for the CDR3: TGTGCCAGCAGTTTGCCGGGATCTACTAACTATGGCTACACCTTC.

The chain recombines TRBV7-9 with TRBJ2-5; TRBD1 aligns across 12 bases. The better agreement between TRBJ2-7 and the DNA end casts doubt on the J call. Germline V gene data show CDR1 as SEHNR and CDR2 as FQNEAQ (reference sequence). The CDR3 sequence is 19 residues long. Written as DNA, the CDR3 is TGTGCCAGCAGCTTAGCCCCCGGGACAGGGGGCTCTAGAGCGTACGAGCAGTACTTC. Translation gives CASSLAPGTGGSRAYEQYF.

This CDR3 reads CASSPGTFRTDTQYF. CDR3 nucleotide sequence: TGCGCCAGCAGTCCCGGGACTTTTCGCACAGATACGCAGTATTTT. The genes are TRBV10-1 and TRBJ2-3; D perhaps matches TRBD2 (6 bases). From germline, CDR1 is WNHNN and CDR2 SYGVQD (reference sequence). Trimming stripped 5 bases from V and 1 base from J, with 13 bases between. This CDR3 is 15 amino acids long.

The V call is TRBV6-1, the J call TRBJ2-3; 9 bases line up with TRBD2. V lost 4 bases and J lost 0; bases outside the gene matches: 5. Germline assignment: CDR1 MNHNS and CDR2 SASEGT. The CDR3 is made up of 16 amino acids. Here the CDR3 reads CASSVSSGSSTDTQYF. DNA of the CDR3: TGTGCCAGCAGTGTTAGTAGCGGGAGCAGCACAGATACGCAGTATTTT.

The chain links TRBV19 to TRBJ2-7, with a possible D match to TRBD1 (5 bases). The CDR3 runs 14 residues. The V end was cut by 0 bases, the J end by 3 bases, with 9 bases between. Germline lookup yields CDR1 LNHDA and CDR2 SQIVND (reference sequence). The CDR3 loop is CASSIDRTRYEQYF. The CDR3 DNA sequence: TGTGCCAGTAGTATAGACCGGACACGCTACGAGCAGTACTTC.